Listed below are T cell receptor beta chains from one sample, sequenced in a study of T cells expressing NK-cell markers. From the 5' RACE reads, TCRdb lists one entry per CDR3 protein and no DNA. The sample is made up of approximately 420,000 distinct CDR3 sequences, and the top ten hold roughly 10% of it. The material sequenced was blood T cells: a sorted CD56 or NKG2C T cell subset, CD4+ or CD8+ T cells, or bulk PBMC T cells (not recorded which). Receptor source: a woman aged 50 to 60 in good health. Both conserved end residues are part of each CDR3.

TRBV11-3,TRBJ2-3,CASSPRLAPSTDTQYF
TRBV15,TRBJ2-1,CATGMDNVGRGQFF
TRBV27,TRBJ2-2,CASSLLGGAFTGELFF
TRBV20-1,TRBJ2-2,CSALRLAGGKDGELFF
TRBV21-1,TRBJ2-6,CASSKSPGGQESSGANVLTF
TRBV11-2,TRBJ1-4,CASSQIQSRELFF
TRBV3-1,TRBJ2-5,CASSLGAGRAQETQYF
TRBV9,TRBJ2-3,CASSADPRGTDTQYF
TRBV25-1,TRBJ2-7,CASSVSQSYEQYF
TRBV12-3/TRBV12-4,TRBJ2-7,CASSLAGSGSPQYF
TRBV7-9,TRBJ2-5,CASSLVAGTAETQYF
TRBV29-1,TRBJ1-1,CSVAPDTEAFF
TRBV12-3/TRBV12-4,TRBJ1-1,CASSLVTGGGEAFF
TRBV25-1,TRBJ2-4,CASSEYANIQYF
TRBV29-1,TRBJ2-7,CSVVQGGGQYF
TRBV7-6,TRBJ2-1,CASSQTGAGTPRMLFF
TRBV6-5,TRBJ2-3,CASMGSTDTQYF
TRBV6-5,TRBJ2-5,CASSPILAGFRETQYF
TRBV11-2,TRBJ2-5,CASSPGTPEPGTQYF
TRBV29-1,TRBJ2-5,CSVRQGGETQYF
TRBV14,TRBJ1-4,CASSHGGTGHEKLFF
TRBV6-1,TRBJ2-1,CASRPGADNEQFF
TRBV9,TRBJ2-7,CASSVGSSYEQYF
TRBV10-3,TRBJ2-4,CAISESGTGGNIQYF
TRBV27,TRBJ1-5,CASSSRQPQHF
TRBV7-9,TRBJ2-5,CASSSPRRGETQYF
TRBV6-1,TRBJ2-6,CASSEGVAGANVLTF
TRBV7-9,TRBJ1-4,CASSPGGTGDNEKLFF
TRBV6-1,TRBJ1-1,CASSDYLNTEAFF
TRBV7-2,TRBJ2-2,CASNGVMNTGELFF
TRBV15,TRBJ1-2,CATSRGRGGEGYGYTF
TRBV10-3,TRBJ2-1,CAISSGFYNEQFF
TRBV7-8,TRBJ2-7,CASSFRVGLQLHEQYF
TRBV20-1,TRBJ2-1,CSVPGLAGGKISYNEQFF
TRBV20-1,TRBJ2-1,CSASTGDHVNEQFF
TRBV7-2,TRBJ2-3,CASTAGVKDTQYF
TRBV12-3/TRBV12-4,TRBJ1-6,CASSFPGNNSPLHF
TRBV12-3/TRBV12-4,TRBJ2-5,CASSLGRDKTQYF
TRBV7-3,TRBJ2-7,CASSRQGTYEQYF